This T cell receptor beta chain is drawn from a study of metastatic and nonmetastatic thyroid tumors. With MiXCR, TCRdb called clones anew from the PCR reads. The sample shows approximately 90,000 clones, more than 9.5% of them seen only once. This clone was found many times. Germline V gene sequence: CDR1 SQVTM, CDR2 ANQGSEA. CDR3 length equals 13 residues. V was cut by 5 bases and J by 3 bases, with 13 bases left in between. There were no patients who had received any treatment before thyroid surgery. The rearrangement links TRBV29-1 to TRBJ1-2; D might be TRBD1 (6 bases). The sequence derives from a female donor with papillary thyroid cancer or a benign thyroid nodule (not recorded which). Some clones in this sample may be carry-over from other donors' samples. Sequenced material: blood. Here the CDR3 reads CSVPRAGDYGYTF. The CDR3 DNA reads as TGCAGCGTTCCCCGGGCAGGGGACTATGGCTACACCTTC.